This T cell receptor beta chain was captured in a study of cytomegalovirus exposure and HLA in healthy donors (dated by TCRdb to 2016 to 2017). About the investigation overall: An earlier analysis of roughly 610 of the donors reported 250 to 350 Gb of sequence data and 95 million to 120 million unique TCR beta sequences obtained from approximately 180 million T cells. A later genetic analysis took genome-wide SNP genotypes for about 65% of the 666 donors and used that subset as a discovery cohort. The study profiled the T cell repertoires of fewer than 850 subjects by immunosequencing and related them to cytomegalovirus serostatus. The study combined high-throughput TCR immunosequencing, statistical association of individual TCRs with disease status, and machine learning to predict cytomegalovirus infection status. To decide whether each TCR beta V gene segment behaved as functional or pseudogenic, an earlier analysis of some 600 of the donors relied on high-throughput TCR beta sequencing. Both class I and class II loci were covered by HLA typing, at four-digit resolution. Donor age, sex, ethnicity and CMV serostatus were compiled together with the repertoire data. A later analysis re-examined previously published TCR beta repertoires from just over 650 donors and added high-resolution HLA genotyping to investigate patterns of TCR occurrence. In addition to the first cohort of 666 subjects, a separate validation cohort of 120 different subjects was used. In the later analysis, no new phenotypic data were used to find candidate immune exposures; instead, reliance was placed on TCR beta sequences and their occurrence across donors. An early release that covered 500 to 800 HLA-typed donors contained approximately 300 gigabases of sequencing data and 75 million to 100 million unique TCR sequences. The study aimed to test whether signatures of past pathogen exposure could be identified by cataloging public T cell receptors. Among 300 to 500 genotyped donors of the cohort, an average of approximately 200,000 unique TCR beta nucleotide sequences was sequenced per donor, of which about 18% were non-productive. The number of donors typed differed by locus, with about 629-630 for A, B, C, DRB1 and DQB1, more than 500 for DQA1, over 600 for DPA1, and around 460 for DPB1. All discovery cohort repertoires had been generated on a single sequencing platform. Of the roughly 400 genotyped donors, 65% to 90% fell in the genetic ancestry cluster associated with self-reported Caucasian donors. A handful of DR-DQ haplotypes were handled as single units for association and clustering because linkage in the cohort was strong.

The cohort comprised fewer than 700 healthy bone marrow donors. At the time of sampling, all cohort members were nominally healthy, though unrecorded immune exposures were likely present. The donor tested CMV seronegative, placing the donor among the 350 or so seronegative members of the cohort. Every donor gave a peripheral blood sample, and the peripheral blood mononuclear cells from that sample were used for TCR beta sequencing. Genomic DNA extraction from the blood cell samples was performed with the Qiagen DNeasy Blood Extraction Kit. Library method: the immunoSEQ multiplex PCR assay. For the multiplex PCR, a mixture combining 60 forward primers for TCR Vbeta segments and 13 reverse primers for TCR Jbeta segments was used. Amplification of the CDR3 region of rearranged TCR beta genes was performed with a multiplex PCR assay on genomic DNA. The amplified TCR beta libraries were sequenced on the Illumina HiSeq System as 87-base-pair reads. In the authors' own workflow: A later analysis tallied 75 million to 95 million unique TCR beta chains across the 666 repertoires, and some 12 million of those chains were shared by two or more donors. To remove PCR and sequencing errors, raw reads were error-corrected and collapsed into unique sequences using a nearest-neighbor algorithm that merged closely related sequences. Alignment of CDR3 sequences to IMGT reference sequences was used to assign V, D and J gene segments. For a sequence to be retained, a match of at least six nucleotides to both a V gene segment and a J gene segment was required. A rearrangement counted as productive if the CDR3 had no stop codons and remained in frame with V and J, and every other rearrangement counted as non-productive. CDR3 was defined according to IMGT convention as the region running from the second conserved V-encoded cysteine to the conserved J-encoded phenylalanine. Sequences without an unambiguous match to a single V gene segment were excluded from the earlier analysis of several hundred of the donors. In an earlier analysis of several hundred of the donors, a V segment was called functional when productive rearrangements were above 56.7%, and segregating when the standard deviation between donors exceeded 5%. A statistical classification framework was built for diagnosing cytomegalovirus status from the catalog of TCR beta chain sequences. In a later analysis, V and J genes were assigned by comparing TCR nucleotide sequences against IMGT/GENE-DB human TR gene sequences. In a later analysis, CDR3 sequences and most-parsimonious VDJ recombination scenarios were assigned using the TCRdist pipeline. A later analysis defined each TCR beta chain by its CDR3 amino acid sequence plus V-gene family, and excluded reads lacking a unique V-gene family. In a later analysis, 450 to 600 highly shared, low-generation-probability nucleotide sequences were removed to address suspected cross-contamination and a sequencing artifact. For each public chain, a later analysis derived a clonal expansion index from normalized ranks of inferred template counts within each repertoire. In a later analysis, generation probabilities were computed using a VDJ recombination model fitted to out-of-frame rearrangements, and the results were checked against IGoR. In a later analysis, TCR-TCR, TCR-HLA and TCR-CMV co-occurrence was scored with hypergeometric tests, and a repertoire-size bias correction was applied to TCR pairs. False discovery rates were estimated in a later analysis by permuting HLA or CMV assignments 20 times. In a later analysis, co-occurring TCRs were grouped using DBSCAN, and TCRdist sequence similarity was added for clustering within HLA-allele-positive subsets. Co-occurrence clustering excluded repertoires with fewer than 30,000 or more than 120,000 public chains, plus five with anomalous nucleotide sharing. TCRdb took over this immuneACCESS table, retaining in-frame rearrangements with V and J assigned. Such tables are incomplete; in checked studies, under half of the missing clones stem from an unresolved V gene, and the remainder is unexplained. The V and J calls and clone size were taken over from that table, and D and trimming were inferred from the DNA. The sample table lists more than 150,000 clones, approximately 80% of them with a count of one. The top ten hold 2.2% of the sample.

General study outcomes and caveats: It was suggested by the authors that the approach could potentially be generalized to other disease states and immunological phenotypes. In vitro tests confirmed that a few of the cytomegalovirus-associated TCR beta chains recognize cytomegalovirus antigens. In a later analysis, HLA-associated TCR beta chains were found to be more clonally expanded and to have lower generation probabilities than equally common non-associated chains. An earlier analysis of approximately 600 of the donors showed that most TCR beta V segments appeared in productive rearrangements either about 87% or about 30% of the time, which broadly matched IMGT annotations. Because HLA typing was missing for some donors at each locus, association tests included only the typed subset. Correlated functional status among segregating V segments might be attributable to linkage disequilibrium, but an unknown experimental factor could not be ruled out. Because the 87-base-pair reads could not distinguish some IMGT-functional V segments, including TRBV6-2 and TRBV6-3, those segments were excluded. A later analysis associated 16,951 TCR beta sequences with specific HLA alleles at a false discovery rate of 0.05. In this cohort, only TCR beta chains were sequenced, and detectable features were limited by the absence of alpha or paired-chain data. A later analysis reported that several top co-occurrence clusters appeared linked to parvovirus B19, influenza, CMV and Epstein-Barr virus. Because counts were too low, approximately 15 rarely observed V segments, including chromosome 9 orphons, were excluded from the earlier analysis of several hundred of the donors. Strong co-occurrence of HLA alleles, especially DR and DQ, made assigning TCR associations to individual alleles difficult. Sequencing depth was assumed to be roughly uniform across donors in the presence/absence analyses, though that assumption may not hold. A later analysis found that TCR association rates varied across HLA loci, with DRB1 alleles showing the most associated TCRs and HLA-C alleles the fewest. A later analysis found that most CMV-associated TCR beta chains appeared HLA-restricted, with HLA associations seemingly driven largely by CMV exposure. In a later genetic analysis, a missense DCLRE1C variant was associated with V-gene and J-gene trimming of TCR beta chains, and the association was replicated in an independent cohort. A further reported finding was that TCR beta sequences accurately predicted the HLA-A and HLA-B alleles for most subjects in the first cohort. A total of about 150 TCR beta chains were listed by the study as associated with cytomegalovirus. Most TCR sequences were observed very rarely across donors, whereas some public TCRs were present in many individuals. In a later genetic analysis, fewer N-insertions in productive TCRs were reported among donors in an Asian-associated ancestry cluster than the approximately 710-donor mean. Immune exposure information for the cohort was limited to CMV serostatus. The classifier was reported to diagnose cytomegalovirus status with high specificity and sensitivity in both the original cohort and the validation cohort. A cluster of highly shared sequence variants was judged likely to represent a technical artifact of the sequencing pipeline.

After removal of 0 bases from V and 12 bases from J, the junction retains 5 bases not matched to a gene. The CDR3 measures 14 amino acids from cysteine to phenylalanine. Only the CDR3 portion is preserved as DNA: 42 bases, with reading frame beginning at the first base. From a lookup of the germline V gene (reference sequence), CDR1 and CDR2 are PRHDT and FYEKMQ. With regard to this clone: Its antigen specificity is not known. No qualities accompany the bases; no much larger clone lies one base away.

Recombination connected TRBV13 to TRBJ2-1, with 10 bases in between that match TRBD2. The TCR originated in a woman between 25 and 40 years old in good health and CMV-seronegative. Sequencing was done on a sample of PBMCs. The CDR3 here reads CASSLGERGGPQFF. The bases read TGTGCCAGCAGCTTAGGGGAGCGGGGGGGCCCGCAGTTCTTC. This CDR3, with the reference TRBV13 and TRBJ2-1 proteins standing in past its ends, gives the full variable domain AAGVIQSPRHLIKEKRETATLKCYPIPRHDTVYWYQQGPGQDPQFLISFYEKMQSDKGSIPDRFSAQQFSDYHSELNMSSLELGDSALYFCASSLGERGGPQFFGPGTRLTVL.